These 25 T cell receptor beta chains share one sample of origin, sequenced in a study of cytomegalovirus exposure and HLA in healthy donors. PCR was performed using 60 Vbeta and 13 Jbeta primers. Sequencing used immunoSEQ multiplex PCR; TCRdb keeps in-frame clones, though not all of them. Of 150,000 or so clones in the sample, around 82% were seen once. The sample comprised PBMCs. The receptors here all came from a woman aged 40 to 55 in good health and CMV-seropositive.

The CDR3 bases are TGTGCCACGGGGGGGGCGGGAGCGGATACGCAGTATTTT. Its translation is CATGGAGADTQYF. V and J are TRBV7-9 and TRBJ2-3, with TRBD2 identical over 8 bases. CDR3 size: 13 residues. Per the germline V gene, CDR1 is SEHNR and CDR2 is FQNEAQ (reference sequence). Trimming at V came to 10 bases and at J to 6 bases, leaving 9 bases not matched to a gene.

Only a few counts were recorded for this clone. In DNA form, the CDR3 reads TGTGCCAGCAGCCAAGATCTCGGAGATACGCAGTATTTT. Amino acid sequence: CASSQDLGDTQYF. The chain employs TRBV4-2 and TRBJ2-3; no clear D gene. In germline, CDR1 is LGHNA, CDR2 YNFKEQ. The CDR3 has 13 amino acids. V was pared by 0 bases and J by 5 bases, with 6 bases between.

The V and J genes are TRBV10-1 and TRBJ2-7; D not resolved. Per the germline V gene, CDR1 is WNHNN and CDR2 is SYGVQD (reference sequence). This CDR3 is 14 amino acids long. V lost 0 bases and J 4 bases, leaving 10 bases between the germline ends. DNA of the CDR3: TGCGCCAGCAGTGAGTCTTCTAGACCGTACGAGCAGTACTTC. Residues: CASSESSRPYEQYF.

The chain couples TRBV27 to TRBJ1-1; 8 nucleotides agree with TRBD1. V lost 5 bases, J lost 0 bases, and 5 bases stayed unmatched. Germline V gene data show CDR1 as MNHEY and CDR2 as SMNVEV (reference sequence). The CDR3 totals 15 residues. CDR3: CASSPWTGMNTEAFF. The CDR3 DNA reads TGTGCCAGCAGTCCCTGGACAGGGATGAACACTGAAGCTTTCTTT.

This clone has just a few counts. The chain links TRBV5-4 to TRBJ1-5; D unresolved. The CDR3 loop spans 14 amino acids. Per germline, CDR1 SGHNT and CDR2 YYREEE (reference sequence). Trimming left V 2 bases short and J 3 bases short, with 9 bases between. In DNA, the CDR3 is TGTGCCAGCAGCTTCAGAATGTCCAATCAGCCCCAGCATTTT. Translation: CASSFRMSNQPQHF.

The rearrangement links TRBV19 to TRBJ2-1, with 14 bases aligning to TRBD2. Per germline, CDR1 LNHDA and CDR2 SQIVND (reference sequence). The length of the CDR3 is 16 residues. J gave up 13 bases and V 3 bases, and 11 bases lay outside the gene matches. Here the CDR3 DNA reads TGTGCCAGTAGTATGAGTGGGGGACTAGCGGGAGCCGGACAGTTCTTC. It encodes CASSMSGGLAGAGQFF.

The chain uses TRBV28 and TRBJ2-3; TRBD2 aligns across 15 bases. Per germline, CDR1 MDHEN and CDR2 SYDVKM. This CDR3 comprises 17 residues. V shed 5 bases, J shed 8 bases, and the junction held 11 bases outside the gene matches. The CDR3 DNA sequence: TGTGCCAGCAGTCGGACCGGGACTAGCGGGAGGCGGGCTACGCAGTATTTT. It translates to CASSRTGTSGRRATQYF.

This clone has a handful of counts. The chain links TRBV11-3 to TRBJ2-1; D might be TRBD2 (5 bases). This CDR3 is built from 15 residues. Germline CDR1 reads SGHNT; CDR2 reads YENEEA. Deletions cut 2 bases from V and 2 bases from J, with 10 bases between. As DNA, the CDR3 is TGTGCCAGCAGCTTAAGCGGTCAAGCCTACAATGAGCAGTTCTTC. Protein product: CASSLSGQAYNEQFF.

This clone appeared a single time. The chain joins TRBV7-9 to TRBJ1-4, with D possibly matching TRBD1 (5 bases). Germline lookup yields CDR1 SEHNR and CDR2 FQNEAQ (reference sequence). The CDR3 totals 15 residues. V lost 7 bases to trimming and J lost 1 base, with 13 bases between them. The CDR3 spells CASTPWGETNEKLFF. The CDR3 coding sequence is TGTGCCAGCACTCCCTGGGGCGAAACTAATGAAAAACTGTTTTTT.

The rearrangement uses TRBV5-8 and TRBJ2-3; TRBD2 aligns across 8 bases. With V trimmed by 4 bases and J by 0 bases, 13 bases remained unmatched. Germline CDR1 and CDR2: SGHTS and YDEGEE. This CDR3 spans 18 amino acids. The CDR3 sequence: CASSRGLTGGPSTDTQYF. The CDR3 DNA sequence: TGTGCCAGCAGCCGAGGCCTGACGGGAGGGCCGAGCACAGATACGCAGTATTTT.

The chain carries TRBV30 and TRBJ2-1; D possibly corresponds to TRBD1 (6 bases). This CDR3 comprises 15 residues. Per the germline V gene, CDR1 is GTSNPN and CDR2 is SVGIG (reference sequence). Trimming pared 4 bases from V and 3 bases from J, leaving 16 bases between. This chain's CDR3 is CAWIPSGHNYNEQFF. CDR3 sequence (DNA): TGTGCCTGGATCCCTTCGGGACACAACTACAATGAGCAGTTCTTC.

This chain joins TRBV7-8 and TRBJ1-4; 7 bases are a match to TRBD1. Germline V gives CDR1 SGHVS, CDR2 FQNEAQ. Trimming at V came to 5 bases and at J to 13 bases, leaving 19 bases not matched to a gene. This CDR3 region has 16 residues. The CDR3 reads CASSPRTGGKVGGLFF. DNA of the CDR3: TGTGCCAGCAGCCCCCGGACAGGTGGGAAGGTAGGGGGACTGTTTTTT.

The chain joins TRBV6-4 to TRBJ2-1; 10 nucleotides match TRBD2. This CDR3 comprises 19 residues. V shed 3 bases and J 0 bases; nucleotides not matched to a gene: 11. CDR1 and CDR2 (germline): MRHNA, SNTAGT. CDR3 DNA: TGTGCCAGCAGTGAACGGCTAGCGGGAGTAGGGAGCTCCTACAATGAGCAGTTCTTC. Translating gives CASSERLAGVGSSYNEQFF.

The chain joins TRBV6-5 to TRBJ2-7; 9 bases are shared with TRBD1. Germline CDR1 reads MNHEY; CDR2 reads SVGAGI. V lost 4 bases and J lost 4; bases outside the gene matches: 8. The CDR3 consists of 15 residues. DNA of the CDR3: TGTGCCAGCAGTTTTCAGGGACAGGGATGGTACGAGCAGTACTTC. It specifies CASSFQGQGWYEQYF.

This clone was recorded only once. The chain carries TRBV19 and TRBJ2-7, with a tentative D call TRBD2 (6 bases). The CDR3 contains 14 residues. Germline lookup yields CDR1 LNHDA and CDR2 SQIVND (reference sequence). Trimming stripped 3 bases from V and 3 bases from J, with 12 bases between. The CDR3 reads CASSIGAGNYEQYF. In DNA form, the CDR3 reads TGTGCCAGTAGTATCGGGGCGGGGAACTACGAGCAGTACTTC. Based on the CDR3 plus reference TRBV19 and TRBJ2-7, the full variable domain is DGGITQSPKYLFRKEGQNVTLSCEQNLNHDAMYWYRQDPGQGLRLIYYSQIVNDFQKGDIAEGYSVSREKKESFPLTVTSAQKNPTAFYLCASSIGAGNYEQYFGPGTRLTVT.

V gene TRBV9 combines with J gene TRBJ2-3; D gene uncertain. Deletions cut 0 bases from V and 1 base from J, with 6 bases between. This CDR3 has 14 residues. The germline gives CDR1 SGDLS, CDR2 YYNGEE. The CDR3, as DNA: TGTGCCAGCAGCGTAGACTTTCGCACAGATACGCAGTATTTT. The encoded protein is CASSVDFRTDTQYF.

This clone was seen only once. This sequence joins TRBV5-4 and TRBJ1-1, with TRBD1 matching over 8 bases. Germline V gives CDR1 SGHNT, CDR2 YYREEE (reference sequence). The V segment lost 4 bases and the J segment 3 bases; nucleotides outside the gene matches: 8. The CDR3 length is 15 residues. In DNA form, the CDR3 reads TGTGCCAGCAGCCGCCTGGACAGGGTGGACACTGAAGCTTTCTTT. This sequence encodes CASSRLDRVDTEAFF.

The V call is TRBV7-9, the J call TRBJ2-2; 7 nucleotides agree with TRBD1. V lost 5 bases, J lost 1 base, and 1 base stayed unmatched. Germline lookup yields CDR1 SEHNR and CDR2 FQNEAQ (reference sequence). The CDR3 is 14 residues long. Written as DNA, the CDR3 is TGTGCCAGCAGCACAGGGGTGAACACCGGGGAGCTGTTTTTT. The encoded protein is CASSTGVNTGELFF.

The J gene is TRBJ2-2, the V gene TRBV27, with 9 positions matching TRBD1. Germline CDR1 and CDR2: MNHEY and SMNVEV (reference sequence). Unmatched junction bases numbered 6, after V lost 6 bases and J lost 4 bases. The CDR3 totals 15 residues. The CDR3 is CASRSTGGGTGELFF. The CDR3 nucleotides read TGTGCCAGCAGATCCACAGGGGGCGGCACCGGGGAGCTGTTTTTT.

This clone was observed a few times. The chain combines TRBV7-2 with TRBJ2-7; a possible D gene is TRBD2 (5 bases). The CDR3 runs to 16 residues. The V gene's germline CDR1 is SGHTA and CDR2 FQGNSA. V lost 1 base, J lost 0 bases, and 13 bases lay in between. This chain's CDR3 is CASSLGSGHHSYEQYF. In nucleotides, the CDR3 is TGTGCCAGCAGCTTAGGGAGCGGTCACCACTCCTACGAGCAGTACTTC.

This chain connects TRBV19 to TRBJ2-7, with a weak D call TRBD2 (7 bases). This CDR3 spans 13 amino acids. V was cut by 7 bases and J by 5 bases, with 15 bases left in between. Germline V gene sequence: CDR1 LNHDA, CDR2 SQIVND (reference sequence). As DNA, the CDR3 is TGTGCCAGTAAAATCCGCGGGGGCCACGAGCAGTACTTC. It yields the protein CASKIRGGHEQYF.

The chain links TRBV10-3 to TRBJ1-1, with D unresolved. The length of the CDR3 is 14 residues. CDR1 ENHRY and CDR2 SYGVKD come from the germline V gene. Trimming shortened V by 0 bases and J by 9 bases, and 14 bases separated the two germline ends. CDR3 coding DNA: TGTGCCATCAGTGAGTCGATGTCCGCGGGGAAAGCTTTCTTT. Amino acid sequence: CAISESMSAGKAFF.

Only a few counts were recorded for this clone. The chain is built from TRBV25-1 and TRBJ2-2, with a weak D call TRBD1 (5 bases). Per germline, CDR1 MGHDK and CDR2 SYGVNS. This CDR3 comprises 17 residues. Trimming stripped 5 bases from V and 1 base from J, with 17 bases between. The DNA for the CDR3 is TGTGCCAGCAGTACCACCCCGAACGGACAGAACACCGGGGAGCTGTTTTTT. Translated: CASSTTPNGQNTGELFF. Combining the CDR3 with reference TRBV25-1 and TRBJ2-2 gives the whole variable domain EADIYQTPRYLVIGTGKKITLECSQTMGHDKMYWYQQDPGMELHLIHYSYGVNSTEKGDLSSESTVSRIRTEHFPLTLESARPSHTSQYLCASSTTPNGQNTGELFFGEGSRLTVL.

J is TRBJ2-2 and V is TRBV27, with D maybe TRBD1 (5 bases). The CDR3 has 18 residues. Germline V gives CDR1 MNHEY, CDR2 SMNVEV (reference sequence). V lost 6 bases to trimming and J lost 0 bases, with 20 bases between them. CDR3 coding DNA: TGTGCCAGCAGCCGGGCACGTGGGGCGATTGCGAACACCGGGGAGCTGTTTTTT. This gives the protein CASSRARGAIANTGELFF.

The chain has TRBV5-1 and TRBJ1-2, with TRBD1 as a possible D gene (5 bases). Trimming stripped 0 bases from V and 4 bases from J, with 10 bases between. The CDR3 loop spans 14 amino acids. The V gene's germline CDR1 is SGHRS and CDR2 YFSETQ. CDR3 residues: CASSLEGQGYGYTF. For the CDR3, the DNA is TGCGCCAGCAGCTTGGAAGGGCAGGGCTATGGCTACACCTTC.